The sample holds many counts of the clone carrying this TCR beta chain. Antigen specificity is unknown. CDR3 and TCR beta VDJ profiling relied on genomic DNA as the template. TCRdb reprocessed the reads via MiXCR and lists one record per CDR3 protein. The table lists about 240,000 distinct CDR3 sequences, about 44% of them singletons. It was patients with CD8+CD57+ cell expansion by flow cytometry who were chosen for sequencing. The blood sampling took place in patients who had so far received no therapy. J lost 1 base, V lost 0 bases, and 3 bases had no gene match. Germline V gives CDR1 SGHRS, CDR2 YFSETQ. CDR3 length: 15 residues. The data were obtained in a study of CD8+CD57+ T cells in acquired aplastic anemia. Study context: About 3 ug was the average amount of DNA from sorted CD4+ and CD8+ cells.

General study points: A set of around 30 CD8+ CDR3 sequences was shared between patients and controls, and these sequences appeared highly expressed in patients.

The sequencing input was sorted CD4+, CD8+, or CD8+CD57+ T cells (not recorded which) from PBMCs. This receptor was taken from a human donor with aplastic anemia. The chain links TRBV5-1 to TRBJ2-7, with TRBD1 matching over 8 bases. CDR3 loop: CASSLETGASYEQYF. CDR3 DNA sequence: TGCGCCAGCAGCTTGGAGACAGGGGCATCCTACGAGCAGTACTTC.